Presented here are 9 T cell receptor beta chains from one specimen sequenced in a study of control samples from healthy donors and cancer patients (dated by TCRdb to 2018 to 2021). Library creation used the immunoSEQ multiplex PCR assay. What TCRdb holds here is the immuneACCESS table cut down to in-frame rearrangements. Part of the clones is not present; checked against another copy, under half of the missing clones reflect an unresolved V gene, and the others are unexplained. In this sample the table shows roughly 98,000 clones, 85% to 95% of which occur a single time. The ten largest clonotypes hold roughly 8% of the sample. The sample taken for sequencing was blood. Every receptor here comes from a man younger than 35 in good health.

This clone was detected once. This chain links TRBV24-1 with TRBJ1-2; 7 bases align to TRBD1. V gave up 6 bases and J gave up 3 bases; unmatched junction bases: 9. In germline, CDR1 is KGHDR, CDR2 SFDVKD. This CDR3 is built from 15 residues. The CDR3 here is CATSSRTGPDYGYTF. The CDR3 DNA follows: TGTGCCACCAGTTCTCGGACAGGCCCTGACTATGGCTACACCTTC.

The V and J genes are TRBV15 and TRBJ1-5; 8 bases match TRBD1. Trimming cost V 5 bases and J 3 bases; bases outside gene matches: 3. The CDR3 consists of 14 residues. The germline V gene encodes CDR1 LNHNV and CDR2 YYDKDF (reference sequence). The CDR3 region has the DNA TGTGCCACCAGCGGACAGGGTTTCAATCAGCCCCAGCATTTT. Translating gives CATSGQGFNQPQHF.

The V gene is TRBV13, the J gene TRBJ2-1; 8 nucleotides match TRBD2. Germline lookup yields CDR1 PRHDT and CDR2 FYEKMQ (reference sequence). The CDR3 runs 16 residues. Unmatched junction bases numbered 14, after V lost 5 bases and J lost 8 bases. CDR3 bases: TGTGCCAGCAGCGATTCTAGAGCGGGAGTCCGCTATGAGCAGTTCTTC. It is translated as CASSDSRAGVRYEQFF.

The chain uses TRBV5-4 and TRBJ1-1; tentative D call: TRBD1 (6 bases). Germline lookup yields CDR1 SGHNT and CDR2 YYREEE (reference sequence). The CDR3 covers 12 residues. Trimming removed 0 bases at V and 9 bases at J, with 9 bases between. The CDR3 is CASSLGQEKAFF. The DNA for the CDR3 is TGTGCCAGCAGCTTGGGACAGGAGAAAGCTTTCTTT. The whole variable domain, filled in from reference TRBV5-4 and TRBJ1-1, reads ETGVTQSPTHLIKTRGQQVTLRCSSQSGHNTVSWYQQALGQGPQFIFQYYREEENGRGNFPPRFSGLQFPNYSSELNVNALELDDSALYLCASSLGQEKAFFGQGTRLTVV.

The table lists this clone with a count of one. This chain uses TRBV2 with TRBJ1-2, with a possible D match to TRBD1 (6 bases). V was clipped by 11 bases and J by 7 bases, with 26 bases between them. Germline V lookup: CDR1 SNHLY, CDR2 FYNNEI. This CDR3 has 15 amino acids. The CDR3 DNA reads as TGTGCCGGAAACAAGGGATTCCGGACGGGGGCTGGCTACACCTTC. Encoded protein: CAGNKGFRTGAGYTF.

The CDR3 region is CATSRAVQGYTEAFF. CDR3 coding DNA: TGTGCCACCAGCAGAGCAGTACAGGGGTACACTGAAGCTTTCTTT. The chain combines TRBV15 with TRBJ1-1, with 7 bases matching TRBD1. The CDR3 runs to 15 residues. Germline CDR1 is LNHNV and CDR2 is YYDKDF (reference sequence). V shed 1 base and J 3 bases; nucleotides not matched to a gene: 5.

The chain uses TRBV29-1 and TRBJ1-5; perhaps TRBD1 as D (5 bases). V was cut by 6 bases and J by 2 bases, with 14 bases left in between. Germline V gene data show CDR1 as SQVTM and CDR2 as ANQGSEA. The CDR3 sequence is 14 residues long. CDR3 protein: CSVYEQGGNQPQHF. CDR3 DNA sequence: TGCAGCGTCTATGAGCAGGGAGGCAATCAGCCCCAGCATTTT.

DNA for the CDR3: TGTGCCAGCAGTCTGACAGGGGGATGGGGCAATGAGCAGTTCTTC. Protein sequence: CASSLTGGWGNEQFF. The genes are TRBV27 and TRBJ2-1, with TRBD1 matching over 9 bases. The germline V gene encodes CDR1 MNHEY and CDR2 SMNVEV (reference sequence). This CDR3 region has 15 residues. After removal of 5 bases from V and 6 bases from J, the junction contained 8 bases not matched to a gene.

In this sample, this clone turned up once. The CDR3 nucleotides read TGCAGTGCTAGAGTTTCCCACGAGCAGTACTTC. The encoded protein is CSARVSHEQYF. J is TRBJ2-7 and V is TRBV20-1, with D hard to call. The V gene lost 1 base and the J gene lost 5 bases, with 6 bases spanning the gap. The CDR3 consists of 11 residues. Germline CDR1 reads DFQATT; CDR2 reads SNEGSKA (reference sequence).